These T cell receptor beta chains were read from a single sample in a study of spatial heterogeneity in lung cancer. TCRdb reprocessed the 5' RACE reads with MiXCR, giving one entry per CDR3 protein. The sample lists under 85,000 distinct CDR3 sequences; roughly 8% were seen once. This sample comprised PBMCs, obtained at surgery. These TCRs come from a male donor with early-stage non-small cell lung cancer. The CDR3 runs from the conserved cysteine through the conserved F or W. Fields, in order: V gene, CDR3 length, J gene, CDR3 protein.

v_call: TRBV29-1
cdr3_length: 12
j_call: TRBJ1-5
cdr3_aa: CSVGRQGGPQHF

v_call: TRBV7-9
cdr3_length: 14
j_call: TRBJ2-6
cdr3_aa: CASSSGHGANVLTF

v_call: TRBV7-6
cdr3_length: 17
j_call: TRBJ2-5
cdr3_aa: CASSLSSVLHNQETQYF

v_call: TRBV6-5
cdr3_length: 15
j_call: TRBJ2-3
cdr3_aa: CASRRLAGITDTQYF

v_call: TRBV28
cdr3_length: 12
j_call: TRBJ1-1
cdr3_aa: CASSFLADEAFF

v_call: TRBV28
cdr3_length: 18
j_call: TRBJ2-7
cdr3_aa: CASSLVLQTVKRSYEQYF

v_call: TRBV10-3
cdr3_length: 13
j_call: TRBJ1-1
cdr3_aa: CAITGPLNTEAFF

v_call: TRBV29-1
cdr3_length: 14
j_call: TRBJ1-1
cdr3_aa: CSVQLGLRDTEAFF

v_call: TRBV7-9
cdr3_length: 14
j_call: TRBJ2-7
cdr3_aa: CASSNEGRHREQYF

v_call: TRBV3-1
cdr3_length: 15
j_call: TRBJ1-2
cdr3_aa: CASSHKDRGYNGYTF

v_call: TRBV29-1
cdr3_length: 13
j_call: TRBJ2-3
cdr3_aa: CSIRGPSTDTQYF

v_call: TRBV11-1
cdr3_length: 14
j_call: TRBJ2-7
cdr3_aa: CASSLTGGIYEQYF

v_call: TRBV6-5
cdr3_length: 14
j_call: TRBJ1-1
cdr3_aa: CASTRQGFNAEAFF

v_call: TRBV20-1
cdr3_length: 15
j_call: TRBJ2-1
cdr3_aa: CSAFPAGGSYNEQFF

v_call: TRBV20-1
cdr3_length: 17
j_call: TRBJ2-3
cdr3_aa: CSASGWKREPRADTQYF

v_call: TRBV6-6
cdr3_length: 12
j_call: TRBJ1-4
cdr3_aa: CASSYRLEKLFF

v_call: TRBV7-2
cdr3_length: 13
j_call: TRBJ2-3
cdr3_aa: CASSLAWTDTQYF

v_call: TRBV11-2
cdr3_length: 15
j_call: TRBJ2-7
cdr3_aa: CASSLAETRQAEQYF

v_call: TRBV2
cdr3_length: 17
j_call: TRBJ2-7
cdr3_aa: CASSPLAGGPSWGEQYF

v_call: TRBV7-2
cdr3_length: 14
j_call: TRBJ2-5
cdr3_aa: CASSPFQGKETQYF

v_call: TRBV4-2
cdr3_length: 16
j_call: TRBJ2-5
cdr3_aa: CASRSDRGGREETQYF

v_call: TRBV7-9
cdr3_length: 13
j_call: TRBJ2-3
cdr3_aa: CASSLGLTDTQYF

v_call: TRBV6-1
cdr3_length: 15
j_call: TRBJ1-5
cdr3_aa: CASRPQGGSNQPQHF

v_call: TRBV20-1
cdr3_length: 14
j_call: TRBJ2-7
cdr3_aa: CSAGVRRGNYEQYF

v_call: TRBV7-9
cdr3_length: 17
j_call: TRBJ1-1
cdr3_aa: CASSTLEGLGADTEAFF

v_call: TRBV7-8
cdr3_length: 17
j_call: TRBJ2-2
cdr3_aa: CASSPPSGRANAGELFF

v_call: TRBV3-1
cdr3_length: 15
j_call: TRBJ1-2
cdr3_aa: CASSRWDRANYGYTF

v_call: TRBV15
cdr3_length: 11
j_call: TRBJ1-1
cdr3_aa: CATGTGGEAFF